This T cell receptor (beta chain) was sequenced for a study of T cell clonality in common variable immunodeficiency. General observations from the study: CVID patient heterogeneity limited repertoire-clinical complication correlations.

The protocol was immunoSEQ multiplex PCR, while the TCRdb copy is restricted to in-frame clones and leaves out a portion. Listed for the sample are approximately 34,000 clones, none seen a single time. Heparinized whole blood, about 5 to 8.5 ml, came from each donor. Per the germline V gene, CDR1 is ENHRY and CDR2 is SYGVKD. The CDR3 extends over 17 amino acids. Trimming pared 8 bases from V and 4 bases from J, leaving 26 bases between. Many counts were recorded for this clone. Its antigen remains unknown. The CDR3 end falls 3 residues outside the read, so it is completed with the germline J gene. The V and J genes are TRBV10-3 and TRBJ2-5; a weak D match, TRBD1 (6 bases). Sample: peripheral blood mononuclear cells. The TCR sequence derives from a person between 18 and 75 years old in good health. The chain's CDR3 is CAIRSSGTPGAGETQYF. CDR3 DNA, as far as it was read: TGTGCCATCCGCTCTTCCGGGACACCCGGGGCAGGAGAGACC.